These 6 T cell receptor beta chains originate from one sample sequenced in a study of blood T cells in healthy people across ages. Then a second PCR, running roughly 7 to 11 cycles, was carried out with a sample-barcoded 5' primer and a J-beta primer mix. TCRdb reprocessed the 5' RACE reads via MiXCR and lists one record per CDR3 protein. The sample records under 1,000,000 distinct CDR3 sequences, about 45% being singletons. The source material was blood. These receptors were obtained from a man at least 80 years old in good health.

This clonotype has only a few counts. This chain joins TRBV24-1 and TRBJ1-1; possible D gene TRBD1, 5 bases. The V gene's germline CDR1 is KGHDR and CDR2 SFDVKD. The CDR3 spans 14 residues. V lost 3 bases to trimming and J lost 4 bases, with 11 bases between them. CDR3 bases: TGTGCCACCAGTGATAGCAGGGAGGGCACTGAAGCTTTCTTT. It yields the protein CATSDSREGTEAFF.

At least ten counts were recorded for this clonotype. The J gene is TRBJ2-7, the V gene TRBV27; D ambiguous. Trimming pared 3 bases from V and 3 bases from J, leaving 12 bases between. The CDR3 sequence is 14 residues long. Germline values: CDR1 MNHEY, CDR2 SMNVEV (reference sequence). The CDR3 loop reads CASSFEAWGYEQYF. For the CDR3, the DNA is TGTGCCAGCAGTTTCGAAGCGTGGGGCTACGAGCAGTACTTC.

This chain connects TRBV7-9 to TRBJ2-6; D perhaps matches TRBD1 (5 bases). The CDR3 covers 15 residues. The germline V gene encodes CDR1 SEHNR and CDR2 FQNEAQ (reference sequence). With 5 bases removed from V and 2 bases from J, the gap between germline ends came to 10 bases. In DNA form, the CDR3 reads TGTGCCAGCAGCCCAGGGTATGCTGGGGCCAACGTCCTGACTTTC. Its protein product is CASSPGYAGANVLTF.

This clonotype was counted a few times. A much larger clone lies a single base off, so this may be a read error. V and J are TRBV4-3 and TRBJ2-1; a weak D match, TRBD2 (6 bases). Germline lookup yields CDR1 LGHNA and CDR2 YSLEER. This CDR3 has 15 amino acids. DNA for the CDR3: TGCGCCTGCAGCCAAGATATCAGACTAGTCGGCGAGCAGTTCTTC. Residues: CACSQDIRLVGEQFF.

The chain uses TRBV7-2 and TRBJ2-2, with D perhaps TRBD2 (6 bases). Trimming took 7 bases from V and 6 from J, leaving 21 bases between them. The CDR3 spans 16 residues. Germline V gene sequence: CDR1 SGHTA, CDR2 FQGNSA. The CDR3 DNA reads TGTGCCAGCACCCGAAACGGGGGAGTCTGGGCCGGGGAGCTGTTTTTT. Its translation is CASTRNGGVWAGELFF.

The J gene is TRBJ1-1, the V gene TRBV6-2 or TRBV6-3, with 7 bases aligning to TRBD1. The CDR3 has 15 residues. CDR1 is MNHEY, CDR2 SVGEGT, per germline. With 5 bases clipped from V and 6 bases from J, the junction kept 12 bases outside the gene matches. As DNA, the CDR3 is TGTGCCAGCAGTCTTAACCGACAGGGAGGCGCTGAAGCTTTCTTT. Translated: CASSLNRQGGAEAFF.